This is a list of T cell receptor beta chains from one sample in a study of CXCR3-negative and CXCR3-positive naive CD8 T cells. Reanalyzing the 5' RACE reads, TCRdb keeps one entry per CDR3 protein, without DNA. The sample shows approximately 120,000 distinct CDR3 sequences, and about 0.35% sits with its ten largest clones. Sequenced input: naive CXCR3+ CD8+ T cells from blood. The source is a human donor in good health. Some clones in this sample may be carry-over from other donors' samples. The CDR3 runs from the conserved cysteine through the conserved F or W.

j_call	v_call	cdr3_aa
TRBJ1-6	TRBV10-2	CASSEIQSNSPLHF
TRBJ2-2	TRBV5-5	CASSPLLAGFSGELFF
TRBJ2-1	TRBV28	CASSFFAGSANEQFF
TRBJ1-1	TRBV28	CASTPLIWTGGEGTEAFF
TRBJ1-1	TRBV7-9	CASSYPGQGASTEAFF
TRBJ1-3	TRBV18	CASSRPGRPVSGNTIYF
TRBJ2-1	TRBV18	CASSPLWDEQFF
TRBJ1-1	TRBV7-9	CASSRPGGGGTEAFF
TRBJ2-7	TRBV20-1	CSASPQGGYEQYF
TRBJ2-1	TRBV7-3	CASSLGSGGAQFF
TRBJ1-3	TRBV28	CASSSLIRDFFLSSGNTIYF
TRBJ2-1	TRBV5-5	CASSHRLAGVSNEQFF
TRBJ2-7	TRBV2	CASGTAATYEQYF
TRBJ2-1	TRBV7-7	CASSPLSQGSYNEQFF
TRBJ2-7	TRBV20-1	CSAHPAGVPYEQYF
TRBJ2-1	TRBV6-5	CASSWVADNEQFF
TRBJ2-1	TRBV5-6	CASSKTANNEQFF
TRBJ2-7	TRBV28	CASRRTGGGNEQYF
TRBJ2-3	TRBV29-1	CSFEGALSTDTQYF
TRBJ1-4	TRBV4-1	CASSHPEATPSEKLFF
TRBJ2-1	TRBV7-6	CASSPTPSDNNKQFF
TRBJ2-7	TRBV2	CASSEAVGLLADSYEQYF
TRBJ2-6	TRBV27	CASSLSGQGLSGANVLTF
TRBJ2-3	TRBV10-1	CASSDPTSGTDTQYF
TRBJ2-5	TRBV11-2	CASSGNQETQYF
TRBJ2-1	TRBV27	CASNERAEGNEQFF
TRBJ2-7	TRBV15	CATSRERGAYEQYF
TRBJ2-2	TRBV6-6	CASSPGAYTGELFF
TRBJ2-1	TRBV7-9	CASSLVNAGDEQFF
TRBJ2-7	TRBV5-4	CASSWAGTSGGPPYEQYF
TRBJ2-7	TRBV29-1	CSVRGGTSYEQYF
TRBJ2-7	TRBV7-3	CASSLTGVSYEQYF
TRBJ2-7	TRBV9	CASSVTGGPYEQYF
TRBJ2-2	TRBV12-3/TRBV12-4	CASSLAWGTGELFF
TRBJ2-3	TRBV7-9	CASSLTGSTDTQYF
TRBJ2-3	TRBV9	CASSAGLADPDTQYF
TRBJ2-2	TRBV6-5	CASSYRGGNTGELFF
TRBJ2-1	TRBV29-1	CSVAGASGSNEQFF
TRBJ1-2	TRBV29-1	CSVENPETNYGYTF
TRBJ1-1	TRBV9	CASSEGGAGNTEAFF
TRBJ2-7	TRBV28	CASSWDSTYEQYF
TRBJ1-6	TRBV7-2	CASSSRDINNSPLHF
TRBJ2-7	TRBV2	CASTGSTVYEQYF
TRBJ1-2	TRBV20-1	CSAIHPGQKYGYTF
TRBJ2-1	TRBV7-6	CASSLGQEYNEQFF